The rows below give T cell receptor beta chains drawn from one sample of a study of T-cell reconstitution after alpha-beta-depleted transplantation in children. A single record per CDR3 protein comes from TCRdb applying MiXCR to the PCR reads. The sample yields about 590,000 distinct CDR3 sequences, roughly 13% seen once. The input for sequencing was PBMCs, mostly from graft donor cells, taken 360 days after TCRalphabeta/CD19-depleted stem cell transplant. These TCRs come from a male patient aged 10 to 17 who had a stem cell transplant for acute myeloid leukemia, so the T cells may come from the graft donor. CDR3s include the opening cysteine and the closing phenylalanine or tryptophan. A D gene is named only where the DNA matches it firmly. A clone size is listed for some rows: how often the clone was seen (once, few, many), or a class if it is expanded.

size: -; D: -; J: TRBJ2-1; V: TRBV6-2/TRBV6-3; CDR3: CASSSPEEPFF; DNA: TGTGCCAGCAGTTCGCCGGAAGAGCCGTTCTTC
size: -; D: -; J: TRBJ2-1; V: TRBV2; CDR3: CASSDPGIKYNEQFF; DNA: TGTGCCAGCAGTGACCCCGGGATCAAGTACAATGAGCAGTTCTTC
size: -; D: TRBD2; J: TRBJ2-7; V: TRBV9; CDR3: CASSVALAGGGSHEQYF; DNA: TGTGCCAGCAGCGTGGCCCTAGCGGGAGGCGGGTCCCACGAGCAGTACTTC
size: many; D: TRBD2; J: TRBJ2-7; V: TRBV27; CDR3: CASSGSGRALYEQYF; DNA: TGTGCCAGCAGTGGTAGCGGGAGGGCTCTCTACGAGCAGTACTTC
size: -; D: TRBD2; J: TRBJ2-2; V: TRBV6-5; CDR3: CASSYVGLEWAGELFF; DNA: TGTGCCAGCAGTTACGTCGGACTAGAGTGGGCCGGGGAGCTGTTTTTT
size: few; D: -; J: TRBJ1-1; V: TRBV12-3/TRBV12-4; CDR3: CASNLGGVMNTEAFF; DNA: TGTGCCAGCAACTTAGGGGGGGTGATGAACACTGAAGCTTTCTTT
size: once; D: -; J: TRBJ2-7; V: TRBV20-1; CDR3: CSARVPGGEQYF; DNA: TGCAGTGCTAGGGTTCCGGGCGGGGAGCAGTACTTC
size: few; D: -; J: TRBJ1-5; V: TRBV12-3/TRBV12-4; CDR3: CASSSPNLGRNQPQHF; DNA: TGTGCCAGCAGCAGCCCCAACTTGGGTCGCAATCAGCCCCAGCATTTT
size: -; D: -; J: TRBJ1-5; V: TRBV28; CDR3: CASTTGLQPQHF; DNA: TGTGCCAGCACCACAGGGTTGCAGCCCCAGCATTTT
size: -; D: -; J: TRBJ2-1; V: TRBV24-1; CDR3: CATSDLQSGRKSSYNEQFF; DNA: TGTGCCACCAGTGATTTGCAGTCGGGCAGGAAGAGCTCCTACAATGAGCAGTTCTTC
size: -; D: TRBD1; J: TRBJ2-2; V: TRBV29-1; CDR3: CSVPNRGRATGELFF; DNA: TGCAGCGTTCCAAACAGGGGGCGGGCCACCGGGGAGCTGTTTTTT
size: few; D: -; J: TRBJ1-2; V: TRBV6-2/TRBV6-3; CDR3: CASSYSPRQTYNYGYTF; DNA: TGTGCCAGCAGTTACTCTCCGAGACAGACGTATAACTATGGCTACACCTTC
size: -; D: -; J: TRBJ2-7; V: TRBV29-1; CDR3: CSVEDAGYEQYF; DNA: TGCAGCGTTGAAGACGCAGGTTACGAGCAGTACTTC
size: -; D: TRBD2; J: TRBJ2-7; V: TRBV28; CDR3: CASSSLAGSPYEQYF; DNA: TGTGCCAGCAGTTCATTAGCGGGCAGCCCCTACGAGCAGTACTTC
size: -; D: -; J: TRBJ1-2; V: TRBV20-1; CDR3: CSARAGYTF; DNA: TGCAGTGCTAGAGCGGGCTACACCTTC
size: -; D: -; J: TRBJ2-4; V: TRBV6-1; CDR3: CASTPGHKGNIQYF; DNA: TGTGCCAGCACCCCGGGACATAAGGGAAACATTCAGTACTTC
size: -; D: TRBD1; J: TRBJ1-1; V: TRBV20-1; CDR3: CSARFQGAPDTEAFF; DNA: TGCAGTGCTAGATTCCAGGGGGCCCCGGACACTGAAGCTTTCTTT
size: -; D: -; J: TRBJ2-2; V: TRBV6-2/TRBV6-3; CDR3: CASSSFQGRNTGELFF; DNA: TGTGCCAGCAGTTCCTTTCAGGGCCGTAACACCGGGGAGCTGTTTTTT
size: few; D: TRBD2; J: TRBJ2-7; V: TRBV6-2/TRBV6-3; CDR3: CASSTSGRDPYEQYF; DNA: TGTGCCAGCAGTACTAGCGGGAGGGATCCCTACGAGCAGTACTTC
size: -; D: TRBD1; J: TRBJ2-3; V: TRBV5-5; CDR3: CASSSVPGQVTDTQYF; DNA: TGTGCCAGCAGCTCGGTCCCGGGACAGGTTACAGATACGCAGTATTTT
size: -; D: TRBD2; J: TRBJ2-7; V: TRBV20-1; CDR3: CSSRLAQSYEQYF; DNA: TGCAGTAGCCGACTAGCTCAAAGCTACGAGCAGTACTTC
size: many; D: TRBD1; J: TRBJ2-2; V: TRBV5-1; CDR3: CASSSGQPNTGELFF; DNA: TGCGCCAGCAGCTCGGGACAGCCAAACACCGGGGAGCTGTTTTTT
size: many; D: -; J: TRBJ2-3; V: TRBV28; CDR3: CASSLGGDTDTQYF; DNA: TGTGCCAGCAGCTTAGGGGGTGACACAGATACGCAGTATTTT
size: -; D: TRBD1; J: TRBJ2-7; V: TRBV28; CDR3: CASSLTGQEQYF; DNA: TGTGCCAGCAGTTTGACAGGGCAGGAGCAGTACTTC
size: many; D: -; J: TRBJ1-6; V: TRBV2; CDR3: CASSETIVRVSTLHF; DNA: TGTGCCAGCAGTGAAACGATAGTGAGGGTCTCAACCCTCCACTTT
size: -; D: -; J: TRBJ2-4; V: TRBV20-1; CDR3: CSARDGAKNIQYF; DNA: TGCAGTGCTAGAGACGGGGCCAAAAACATTCAGTACTTC
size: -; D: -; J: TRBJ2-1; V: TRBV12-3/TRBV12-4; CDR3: CASSPEVGDEQFF; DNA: TGTGCCAGCAGTCCCGAGGTGGGGGATGAGCAGTTCTTC
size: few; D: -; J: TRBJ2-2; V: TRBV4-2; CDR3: CASGMGQGRTGELFF; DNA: TGTGCCAGCGGAATGGGGCAGGGACGCACCGGGGAGCTGTTTTTT
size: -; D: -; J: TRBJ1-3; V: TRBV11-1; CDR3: CASSLTGLLGNTIYF; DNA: TGTGCCAGCAGCTTAACAGGTCTTCTGGGAAACACCATATATTTT
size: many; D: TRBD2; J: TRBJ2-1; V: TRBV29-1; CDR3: CSVVSLAGGPWYNEQFF; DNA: TGCAGCGTTGTCTCGCTAGCGGGAGGGCCGTGGTACAATGAGCAGTTCTTC
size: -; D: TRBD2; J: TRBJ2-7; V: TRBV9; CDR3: CASSVDRSGRADEQYF; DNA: TGTGCCAGCAGCGTAGATAGAAGCGGGAGGGCCGACGAGCAGTACTTC
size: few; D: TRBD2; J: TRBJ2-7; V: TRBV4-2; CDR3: CASSPTYSGRAPGEQYF; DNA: TGTGCCAGCAGCCCCACATATAGCGGGAGGGCCCCCGGCGAGCAGTACTTC
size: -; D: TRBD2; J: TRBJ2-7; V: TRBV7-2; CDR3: CASSLAPTSATNEQYF; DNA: TGTGCCAGCAGCTTAGCCCCCACTAGCGCGACCAACGAGCAGTACTTC
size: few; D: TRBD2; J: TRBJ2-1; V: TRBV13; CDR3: CASSPIGGGSNEQFF; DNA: TGTGCCAGCAGCCCCATCGGGGGGGGGTCCAATGAGCAGTTCTTC
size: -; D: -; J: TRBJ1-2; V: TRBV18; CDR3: CASSPPEVEGYTF; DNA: TGTGCCAGCTCACCACCGGAAGTCGAGGGCTACACCTTC
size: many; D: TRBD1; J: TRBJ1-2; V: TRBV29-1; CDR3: CSVSAGGANYGYTF; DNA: TGCAGCGTAAGCGCAGGGGGCGCAAACTATGGCTACACCTTC
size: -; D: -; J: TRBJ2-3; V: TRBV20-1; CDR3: CSAPPGGADTQYF; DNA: TGCAGTGCCCCCCCGGGGGGCGCAGATACGCAGTATTTT
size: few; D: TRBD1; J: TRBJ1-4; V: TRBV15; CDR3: CATSREGQGLEKLFF; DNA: TGTGCCACCAGCAGAGAGGGACAGGGCCTTGAAAAACTGTTTTTT
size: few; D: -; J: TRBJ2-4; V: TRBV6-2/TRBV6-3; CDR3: CASSYLDRIAKNIQYF; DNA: TGTGCCAGCAGTTACCTGGACAGAATAGCCAAAAACATTCAGTACTTC
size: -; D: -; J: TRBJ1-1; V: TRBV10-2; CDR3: CASSGPQRGTEAFF; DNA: TGCGCCAGCAGTGGTCCCCAAAGGGGCACTGAAGCTTTCTTT